The 4 T cell receptor beta chains below come from one sample, sequenced in a study of blood T cells in healthy people across ages. A sample-barcoded 5' primer and a J-beta primer mix were used in a second PCR of roughly 7 to 11 cycles. TCRdb independently ran MiXCR on the 5' RACE reads; one entry per CDR3 protein. The sample lists about 680,000 distinct CDR3 sequences, roughly 50% occurring once. The sequencing input was blood. These receptors were collected from an older woman in good health.

This chain joins TRBV27 and TRBJ2-5; D unresolved. Germline values: CDR1 MNHEY, CDR2 SMNVEV (reference sequence). V dropped 2 bases and J dropped 2 bases, with 12 bases sitting between them. CDR3 length: 15 residues. The CDR3 region is CASSLEFGRQETQYF. The CDR3 DNA reads TGTGCCAGCAGTTTAGAGTTTGGCAGGCAAGAGACCCAGTACTTC.

This chain connects TRBV20-1 to TRBJ2-7; unclear D gene. Germline assignment: CDR1 DFQATT and CDR2 SNEGSKA (reference sequence). Trimming pared 1 base from V and 0 bases from J, leaving 16 bases between. This CDR3 is built from 16 residues. The CDR3, as DNA: TGCAGTGCTAGAGTCTATTCACAAAGGAGCTCCTACGAGCAGTACTTC. Translated: CSARVYSQRSSYEQYF.

The chain links TRBV29-1 to TRBJ2-5, with D uncertain. V lost 3 bases and J lost 4, with 9 bases in between. This CDR3 spans 12 amino acids. The germline V gene encodes CDR1 SQVTM and CDR2 ANQGSEA. CDR3 sequence (DNA): TGCAGCGTTGACGGGCCCTCAGAGACCCAGTACTTC. Translation: CSVDGPSETQYF.

This clonotype was seen just once. This sequence joins TRBV4-3 and TRBJ2-1; D is uncertain. Looked up from germline, CDR1 is LGHNA and CDR2 is YSLEER. V shed 5 bases and J shed 8 bases, with 13 bases lying between them. This CDR3 contains 13 residues. This CDR3 reads CASSKTAADEQFF. CDR3 nucleotides: TGCGCCAGCAGCAAGACTGCGGCGGATGAGCAGTTCTTC.